The sample holds one count of the clone carrying this T cell receptor (beta chain). The antigen remains undetermined. The CDR3 consists of 19 residues. Germline CDR1 SGHTA, CDR2 FQGTGA. J was trimmed by 0 bases and V by 4 bases; bases with no gene match: 9. CD45RA-negative memory and CD45RA+ naive subsets were split from the CD4+ cells. The sample originates from a study of shared clonotypes between healthy human individuals. The study's findings and limits: Sampling covered blood only; tissue repertoires likely differ.

Assay used: immunoSEQ multiplex PCR; TCRdb lists only in-frame clones, some missing. The profile shows 2,500,000 or so clones, more than 80% of them singletons. The rearrangement uses TRBV7-3 and TRBJ2-6, with 10 bases aligning to TRBD1. This clonotype was obtained from a man aged 18-30 years in good health. The sequencing input was naive CD4+ T cells sorted from blood. Subset described: CD45RA+ positively selected. The CDR3 DNA follows: TGTGCCAGCAGCTCGACCGGGACAGGGGCCCCCTCTGGGGCCAACGTCCTGACTTTC. Translation: CASSSTGTGAPSGANVLTF.